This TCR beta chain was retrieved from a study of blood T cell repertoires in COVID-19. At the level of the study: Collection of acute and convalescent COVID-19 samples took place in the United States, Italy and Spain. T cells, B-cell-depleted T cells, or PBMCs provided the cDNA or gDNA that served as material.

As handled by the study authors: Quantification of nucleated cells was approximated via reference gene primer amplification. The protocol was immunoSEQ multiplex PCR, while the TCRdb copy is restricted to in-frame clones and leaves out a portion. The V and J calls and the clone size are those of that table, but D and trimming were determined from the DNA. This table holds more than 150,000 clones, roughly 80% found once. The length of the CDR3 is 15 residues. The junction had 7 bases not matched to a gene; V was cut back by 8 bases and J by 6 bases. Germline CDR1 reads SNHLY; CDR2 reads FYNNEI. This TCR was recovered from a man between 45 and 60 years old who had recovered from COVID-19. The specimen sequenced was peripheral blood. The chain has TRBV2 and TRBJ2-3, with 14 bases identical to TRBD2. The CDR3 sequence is CASGGLAGEVDTQYF. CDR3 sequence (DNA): TGTGCCAGCGGGGGACTAGCGGGGGAGGTCGATACGCAGTATTTT.